A selection of T cell receptor beta chains follows, all from one sample in a study of OX40 agonist ivuxolimab in advanced cancers. Sequenced by immunoSEQ multiplex PCR; TCRdb stores in-frame clones only, minus some. The sample lists about 41,000 clones, about 81% occurring once. The specimen was CD4+ or CD8+ T cells sorted from blood, collected in a trial of the OX40 agonist ivuxolimab. These receptors all stem from an adult with an advanced solid tumor such as melanoma, head and neck, liver or kidney cancer. The CDR3 runs from the conserved cysteine through the conserved F or W. A D gene is named only where the DNA matches it firmly. Clone size is not always given. Where it is, it says once, few, many or a class for expanded clones.

-	TRBV30	TRBJ2-7	TRBD2	CAWASGQVGSYEQYF	TGTGCCTGGGCTAGCGGACAAGTGGGCTCCTACGAGCAGTACTTC
-	TRBV7-2	TRBJ2-5	-	CASSLLQQETQYF	TGTGCCAGCAGCTTACTACAGCAAGAGACCCAGTACTTC
-	TRBV27	TRBJ1-1	-	CASSLNFGTPFIF	TGTGCCAGCAGTTTAAATTTTGGGACACCCTTTATTTTT
-	TRBV7-9	TRBJ1-1	-	CASTFQVGPEAFF	TGTGCCAGCACCTTCCAGGTAGGGCCTGAAGCTTTCTTT
-	TRBV7-2	TRBJ2-5	-	CASSLRQESWQETQYF	TGTGCCAGCAGCTTACGACAGGAGAGTTGGCAAGAGACCCAGTACTTC
-	TRBV7-6	TRBJ2-7	-	CASSLPSSYEQYF	TGTGCCAGCAGCTTACCGAGCTCCTACGAGCAGTACTTC
-	TRBV7-9	TRBJ2-1	TRBD1	CASSLSGTGFMDEQFF	TGTGCCAGCAGCTTATCTGGGACAGGGTTTATGGATGAGCAGTTCTTC
-	TRBV7-2	TRBJ2-4	TRBD2	CASSLPLASGTNIQYF	TGTGCCAGCAGCTTACCTCTTGCTAGCGGGACAAACATTCAGTACTTC
-	TRBV7-9	TRBJ1-2	TRBD1	CASSYSSGTDGYTF	TGTGCCAGCAGCTACAGCTCCGGGACAGATGGCTACACCTTC
-	TRBV7-2	TRBJ1-3	-	CASSSLNTGNTIYF	TGTGCCAGCAGCTCCCTTAATACGGGAAACACCATATATTTT
-	TRBV6-5	TRBJ2-1	-	CASSYQAGTNNEQFF	TGTGCCAGCAGTTACCAAGCGGGTACTAACAATGAGCAGTTCTTC
-	TRBV18	TRBJ2-7	TRBD1	CASSQDREEQYF	TGTGCCAGCTCACAAGACAGGGAAGAGCAGTACTTC
once	TRBV27	TRBJ1-1	-	CASSLSAPMGNTEAFF	TGTGCCAGCAGTTTATCCGCCCCTATGGGGAACACTGAAGCTTTCTTT
-	TRBV18	TRBJ2-7	-	CASSPPSSPYEQYF	TGTGCCAGCTCACCCCCTAGCTCTCCCTACGAGCAGTACTTC
-	TRBV2	TRBJ2-7	TRBD1	CASRVTGGGYYEQYF	TGTGCCAGCAGGGTTACAGGGGGAGGTTACTACGAGCAGTACTTC
-	TRBV5-4	TRBJ2-7	TRBD1	CASSLPGQGYEQYF	TGTGCCAGCAGTTTACCGGGACAGGGCTACGAGCAGTACTTC
few	TRBV19	TRBJ2-1	TRBD1	CASSGDRGPYNEQFF	TGTGCCAGTAGCGGGGACAGGGGGCCCTACAATGAGCAGTTCTTC
medium-sized	TRBV7-6	TRBJ1-2	-	CASSSGLHYGYTF	TGTGCCAGCAGCTCCGGACTGCACTATGGCTACACCTTC
medium-sized	TRBV4-2	TRBJ2-1	-	CASSQDRTTYNEQFF	TGTGCCAGCAGCCAAGACAGGACAACCTACAATGAGCAGTTCTTC
few	TRBV19	TRBJ1-5	TRBD1	CASSRQGKDQPQHF	TGTGCCAGTAGTAGACAGGGGAAAGATCAGCCCCAGCATTTT
-	TRBV5-1	TRBJ2-5	TRBD2	CASSRLAGTQETQYF	TGCGCCAGCAGCAGACTAGCGGGGACTCAAGAGACCCAGTACTTC
-	TRBV7-7	TRBJ1-1	-	CASSPLRNTEAFF	TGTGCCAGCAGTCCCCTCCGGAACACTGAAGCTTTCTTT
-	TRBV7-3	TRBJ1-6	-	CASREQTGGNSPLHF	TGTGCCAGCAGAGAGCAGACAGGCGGCAATTCACCCCTCCACTTT
-	TRBV18	TRBJ1-1	TRBD1	CASSPQGADTEAFF	TGTGCCAGCTCACCACAGGGGGCTGACACTGAAGCTTTCTTT
-	TRBV2	TRBJ2-5	TRBD1	CASSGTGKETQYF	TGTGCCAGCAGCGGGACAGGGAAAGAGACCCAGTACTTC
once	TRBV13	TRBJ2-3	TRBD2	CASSLRLAGGPDTQYF	TGTGCCAGCAGCCTGAGACTAGCGGGAGGGCCAGATACGCAGTATTTT
-	TRBV5-1	TRBJ2-2	-	CASSSGPGAELFF	TGCGCCAGCAGCTCCGGGCCAGGTGCGGAGCTGTTTTTT
-	TRBV5-1	TRBJ1-1	-	CASSYDTEAFF	TGCGCCAGCAGCTATGACACTGAAGCTTTCTTT
medium-sized	TRBV7-9	TRBJ1-1	-	CASSLFGLLMNTEAFF	TGTGCCAGCAGCTTATTCGGCCTCCTTATGAACACTGAAGCTTTCTTT
-	TRBV5-1	TRBJ2-7	-	CASSGDGYPYEQYF	TGCGCCAGCAGCGGCGACGGGTACCCCTACGAGCAGTACTTC
-	TRBV9	TRBJ2-1	TRBD2	CASSLSTGTSGIYNEQFF	TGTGCCAGCAGCCTCTCTACCGGGACTAGCGGGATCTACAATGAGCAGTTCTTC
-	TRBV5-4	TRBJ1-2	-	CASSLRAQGASYGYTF	TGTGCCAGCAGCTTAAGAGCACAGGGTGCGTCCTATGGCTACACCTTC